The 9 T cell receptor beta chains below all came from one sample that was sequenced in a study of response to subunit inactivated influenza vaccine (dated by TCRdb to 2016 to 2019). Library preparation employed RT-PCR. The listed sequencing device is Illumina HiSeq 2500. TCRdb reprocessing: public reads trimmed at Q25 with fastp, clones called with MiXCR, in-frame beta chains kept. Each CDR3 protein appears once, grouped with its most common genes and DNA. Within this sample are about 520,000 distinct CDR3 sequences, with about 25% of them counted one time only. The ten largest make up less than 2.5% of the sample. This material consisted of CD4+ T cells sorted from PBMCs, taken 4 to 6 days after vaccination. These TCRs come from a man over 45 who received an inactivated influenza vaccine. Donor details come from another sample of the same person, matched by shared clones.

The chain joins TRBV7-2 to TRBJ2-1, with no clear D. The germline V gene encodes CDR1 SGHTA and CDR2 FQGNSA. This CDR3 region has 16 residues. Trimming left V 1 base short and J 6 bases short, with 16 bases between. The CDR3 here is CASSLVVAALGNEQFF. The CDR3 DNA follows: TGTGCCAGCAGCTTAGTCGTAGCAGCGTTGGGCAATGAGCAGTTCTTC.

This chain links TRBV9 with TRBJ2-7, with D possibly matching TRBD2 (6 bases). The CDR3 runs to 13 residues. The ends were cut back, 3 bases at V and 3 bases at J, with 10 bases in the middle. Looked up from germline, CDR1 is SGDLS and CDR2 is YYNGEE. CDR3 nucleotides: TGTGCCAGCAGCGCCGGGACTTACTACGAGCAGTACTTC. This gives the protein CASSAGTYYEQYF.

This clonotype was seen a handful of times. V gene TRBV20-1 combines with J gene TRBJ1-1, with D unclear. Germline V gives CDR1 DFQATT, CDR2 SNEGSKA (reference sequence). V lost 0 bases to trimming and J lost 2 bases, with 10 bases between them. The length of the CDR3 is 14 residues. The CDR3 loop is CSARDPRGNTEAFF. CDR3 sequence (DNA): TGCAGTGCTAGAGATCCGCGCGGAAACACTGAAGCTTTCTTT.

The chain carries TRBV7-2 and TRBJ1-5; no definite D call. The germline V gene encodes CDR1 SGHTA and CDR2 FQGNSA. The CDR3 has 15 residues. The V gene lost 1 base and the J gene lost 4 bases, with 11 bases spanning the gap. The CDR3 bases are TGTGCCAGCAGCTTAGTTTCTTCTGGGAATCAGCCCCAGCATTTT. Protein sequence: CASSLVSSGNQPQHF.

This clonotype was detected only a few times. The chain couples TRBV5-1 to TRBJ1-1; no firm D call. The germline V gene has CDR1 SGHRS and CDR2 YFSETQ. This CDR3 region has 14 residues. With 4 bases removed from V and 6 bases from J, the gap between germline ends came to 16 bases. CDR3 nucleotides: TGCGCCAGCAGCCTGGCCGTTGGAGGCGCTGAAGCTTTCTTT. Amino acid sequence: CASSLAVGGAEAFF.

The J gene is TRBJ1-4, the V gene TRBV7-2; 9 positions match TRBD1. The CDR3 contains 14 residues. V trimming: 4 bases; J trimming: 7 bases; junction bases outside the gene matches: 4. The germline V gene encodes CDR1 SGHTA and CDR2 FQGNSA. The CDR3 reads CASSSRDRAEKLFF. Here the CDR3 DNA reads TGTGCCAGCAGCTCCCGGGACAGGGCTGAAAAACTGTTTTTT.

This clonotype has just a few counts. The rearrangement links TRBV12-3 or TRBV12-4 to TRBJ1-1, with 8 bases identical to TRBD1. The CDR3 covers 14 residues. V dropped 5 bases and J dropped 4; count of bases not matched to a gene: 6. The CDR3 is CASSPITGGTEAFF. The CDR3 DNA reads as TGTGCCAGCAGTCCGATTACAGGGGGCACTGAAGCTTTCTTT.

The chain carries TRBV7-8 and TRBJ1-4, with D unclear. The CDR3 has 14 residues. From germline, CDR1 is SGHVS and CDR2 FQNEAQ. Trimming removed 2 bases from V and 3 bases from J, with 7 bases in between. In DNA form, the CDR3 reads TGTGCCAGCAGCTTAATGGTTGCTAATGAAAAACTGTTTTTT. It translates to CASSLMVANEKLFF.

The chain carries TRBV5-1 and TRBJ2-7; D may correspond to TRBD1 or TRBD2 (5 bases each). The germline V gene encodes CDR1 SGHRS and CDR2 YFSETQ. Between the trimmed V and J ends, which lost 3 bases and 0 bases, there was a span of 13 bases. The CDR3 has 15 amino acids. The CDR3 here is CASSWGNSYSYEQYF. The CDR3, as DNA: TGCGCCAGCAGCTGGGGGAACTCCTACTCCTACGAGCAGTACTTC.